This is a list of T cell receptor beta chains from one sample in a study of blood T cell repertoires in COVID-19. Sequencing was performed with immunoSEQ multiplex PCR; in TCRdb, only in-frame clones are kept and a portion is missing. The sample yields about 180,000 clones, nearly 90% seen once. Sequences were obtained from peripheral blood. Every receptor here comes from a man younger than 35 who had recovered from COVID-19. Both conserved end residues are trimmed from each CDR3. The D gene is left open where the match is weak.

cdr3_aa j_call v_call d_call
ASSIAPGTSAYNEQF TRBJ2-1 TRBV19 TRBD2
ASRDVLGAGGYT TRBJ1-2 TRBV2 NA
ASSEEPSGANVLT TRBJ2-6 TRBV6-1 NA
ASAVAGGGGDTQY TRBJ2-3 TRBV6-5 TRBD2
AISESGRGRIGNTIY TRBJ1-3 TRBV10-3 TRBD1
ASSYSAQAWAF TRBJ1-1 TRBV6-2/TRBV6-3 NA
ASSEAGGNEQF TRBJ2-1 TRBV2 TRBD2
ASSGRTGGYT TRBJ1-2 TRBV7-2 TRBD1
ASSQGRLAGPYEQY TRBJ2-7 TRBV3-1/TRBV3-2 TRBD2
ASSPPAAGGKGEQY TRBJ2-7 TRBV18 TRBD1
ASSIPRTGWSNQPQH TRBJ1-5 TRBV25-1 TRBD1
ASSLSGVLAKNIQY TRBJ2-4 TRBV7-8 TRBD2
ASWGPGAYGYT TRBJ1-2 TRBV28 NA
ASSLVQTNEKLF TRBJ1-4 TRBV28 NA
ASSLGRGTPQH TRBJ1-5 TRBV27 NA
ASSLGDRGTGNTIY TRBJ1-3 TRBV5-1 TRBD1
ASSLIREGLISPLH TRBJ1-6 TRBV5-4 NA
ASSEKIGTGSGIGELF TRBJ2-2 TRBV11-2 TRBD1
ASSYGGQGAWETQY TRBJ2-5 TRBV6-5 TRBD1
ASSSPGRGHEKLF TRBJ1-4 TRBV6-5 TRBD1
ATRGERDPYNEQF TRBJ2-1 TRBV5-1 NA
ASSFNPSREGSPLH TRBJ1-6 TRBV5-5 NA
ASSLSASVAF TRBJ1-1 TRBV28 NA
ASSYFGGSPLH TRBJ1-6 TRBV6-2/TRBV6-3 NA
ASSLGGTGGRQPQH TRBJ1-5 TRBV27 TRBD1
ASSPRLAGGSYEQY TRBJ2-7 TRBV11-2 TRBD2
ASSQTVVLTDTQY TRBJ2-3 TRBV5-4 NA
ASSQVFRDYGGYT TRBJ1-2 TRBV4-3 NA
ASSPNGGGNSPLH TRBJ1-6 TRBV9 NA
SASGQGAYTGELF TRBJ2-2 TRBV20-1 TRBD1
ASGPTGRLGMNTEAF TRBJ1-1 TRBV12-5 NA
ASSLTGTASYEQY TRBJ2-7 TRBV27 TRBD1
ASSIARGRGETQY TRBJ2-5 TRBV19 NA
ASSETHHSGNTIY TRBJ1-3 TRBV6-1 NA
ASSATRAANEKLF TRBJ1-4 TRBV7-8 NA
ASSKRGSHYEQY TRBJ2-7 TRBV21-1 NA